This T cell receptor beta chain originates from a study of T cell responses to AZD1222 COVID-19 vaccine. Findings and caveats of the study: Clonal diversity may have been underestimated, and the donors were mostly white British, with more females than males. Reports say nearly half of spike-specific TCRs go after unmutated variant regions.

Only in-frame clones appear in the TCRdb table, and some are missing; sequencing was by immunoSEQ multiplex PCR. The sample consists of approximately 70,000 clones, 88% of them appearing once. With respect to this clone: Its antigen is not identified.

The germline gives CDR1 MDHEN, CDR2 SYDVKM. The V and J ends lost 3 bases and 10 bases respectively, with 12 bases between them. The CDR3 length is 12 residues. J is TRBJ1-1 and V is TRBV28; D is undetermined. The clonotype comes from an adult who received the MenACWY meningococcal vaccine as a control. The input for sequencing was peripheral blood, taken 28 days after the second dose of the MenACWY control vaccine. CDR3 loop: CASSLPRRVAFF. The CDR3 nucleotides read TGTGCCAGCAGTTTGCCCCGGAGGGTAGCTTTCTTT. Looking up the rest from reference TRBV28 and TRBJ1-1 gives the full variable domain: DVKVTQSSRYLVKRTGEKVFLECVQDMDHENMFWYRQDPGLGLRLIYFSYDVKMKEKGDIPEGYSVSREKKERFSLILESASTNQTSMYLCASSLPRRVAFFGQGTRLTVV.